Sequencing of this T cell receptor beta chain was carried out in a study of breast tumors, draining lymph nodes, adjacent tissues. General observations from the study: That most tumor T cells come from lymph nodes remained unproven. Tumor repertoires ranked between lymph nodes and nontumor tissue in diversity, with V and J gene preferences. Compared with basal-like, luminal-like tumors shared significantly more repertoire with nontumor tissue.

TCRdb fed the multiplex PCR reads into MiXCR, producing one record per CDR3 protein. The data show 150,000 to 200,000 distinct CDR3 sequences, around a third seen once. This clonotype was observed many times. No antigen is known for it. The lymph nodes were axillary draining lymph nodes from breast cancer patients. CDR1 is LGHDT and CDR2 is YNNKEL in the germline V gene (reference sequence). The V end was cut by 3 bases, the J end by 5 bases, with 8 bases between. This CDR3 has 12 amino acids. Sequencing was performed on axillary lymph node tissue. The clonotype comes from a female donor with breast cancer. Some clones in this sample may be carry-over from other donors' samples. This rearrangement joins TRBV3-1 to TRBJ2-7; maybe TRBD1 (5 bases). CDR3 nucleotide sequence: TGTGCCAGCAGCCAGACAGCTAACGAGCAGTACTTC. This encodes CASSQTANEQYF.